One sample yielded the 8 T cell receptor beta chains listed below, sequenced in a study of regulatory T cells in long-lasting Graves disease (dated by TCRdb to the early 2020s). The method was multiplex PCR. The sequencing machine was an Illumina HiSeq 4000. TCR beta libraries were built with iRepertoire HTBI primers and Arm-PCR amplification of CDR3 regions. Starting from the raw public reads, TCRdb applied fastp trimming at Q25, assembled clones with MiXCR and retained in-frame beta chains. When rows share a CDR3 protein, they turn into one entry using the most common DNA and genes. The sample table lists about 400,000 distinct CDR3 sequences, over 14% of them with a count of one. The ten biggest clones cover roughly 8% of the sample. The sample's time point, from its label and the paper: newly diagnosed GD, antithyroid drugs for less than 3 months. For both TCR sequencing and RNA sequencing, RNA was extracted from PBMCs in TRIzol.

The same specimen was also included in a second study, on T cells in Graves' hyperthyroidism and ophthalmopathy.

The material sequenced was peripheral blood mononuclear cells (PBMCs), taken at new diagnosis, from a patient treated with antithyroid drugs. The receptors shown here come from a woman in her thirties or forties with Graves disease. Donor details come from another sample of the same person, matched by shared clones.

This clonotype showed up many times. CDR3 nucleotides: TGTGCCAGCAGTGAAGAAGGGAACAGGCTATCGGACTATGGCTACACCTTC. Translating gives CASSEEGNRLSDYGYTF. The chain employs TRBV6-1 and TRBJ1-2; TRBD1 is a possible D gene (5 bases). Trimming pared 1 base from V and 3 bases from J, leaving 18 bases between. Germline assignment: CDR1 MNHNS and CDR2 SASEGT. The CDR3 is made up of 17 amino acids.

This clonotype was observed a few times. The CDR3 sequence is CASSFGAGKPQHF. The CDR3 DNA reads as TGTGCCAGCAGTTTCGGCGCAGGGAAGCCCCAGCATTTT. The chain links TRBV27 to TRBJ1-5; a weak D match, TRBD1 (5 bases). Deletions cut 3 bases from V and 8 bases from J, with 11 bases between. The germline gives CDR1 MNHEY, CDR2 SMNVEV (reference sequence). The CDR3 sequence is 13 residues long.

This clonotype has at least ten counts. The V call is TRBV5-1, the J call TRBJ1-6, with D unresolved. The V end lost 4 bases, the J end lost 2 bases, and 13 bases lay between the germline ends. Germline V gene lookup returns CDR1 SGHRS and CDR2 YFSETQ. This CDR3 comprises 16 residues. The CDR3 nucleotides read TGCGCCAGCAGCCCGAACGCCGGGCCCTATAATTCACCCCTCCACTTT. It is translated as CASSPNAGPYNSPLHF.

This chain uses TRBV29-1 with TRBJ1-2, with D unresolved. The germline gives CDR1 SQVTM, CDR2 ANQGSEA. This CDR3 has 12 amino acids. V lost 5 bases to trimming and J lost 2 bases, with 9 bases between them. The CDR3 loop is CSVSQMNYGYTF. In nucleotides, the CDR3 is TGCAGCGTTTCTCAGATGAACTATGGCTACACCTTC.

This clonotype was picked up many times. J is TRBJ1-2 and V is TRBV6-2 or TRBV6-3, with unresolved D. Germline CDR1 reads MNHEY; CDR2 reads SVGEGT. Trimming took off 6 bases at V and 13 bases at J, with 15 bases between the two ends. This CDR3 has 11 amino acids. DNA for the CDR3: TGTGCCAGCAGATTCCCGTTAGAGAGCACCTTC. It specifies CASRFPLESTF.

This clonotype was counted at least ten times. The CDR3 here is CAWSQENTGELFF. Here the CDR3 DNA reads TGTGCCTGGAGCCAGGAGAACACCGGGGAGCTGTTTTTT. The genes are TRBV30 and TRBJ2-2, with unresolved D. Between the trimmed V and J ends, which lost 3 bases and 1 base, there was a span of 6 bases. Per germline, CDR1 GTSNPN and CDR2 SVGIG (reference sequence). The CDR3 runs to 13 residues.

This clonotype showed up just a few times. The germline gene is not matched at one end of the junction; a read error may be the cause. The chain uses TRBV15 and TRBJ2-1; TRBD2 agrees at 9 bases. Germline CDR1 is LNHNV and CDR2 is YYDKDF (reference sequence). The CDR3 has 19 residues. CDR3 coding DNA: TGTGCCACCAGCAGAGATAATGTAGAGGTAGCGGGAGCTTTGAATGAGCAGCTCTTC. Translation gives CATSRDNVEVAGALNEQLF.

As concerns this clonotype: A much larger clonotype is one base distant, so this may be a read error. The chain recombines TRBV11-3 with TRBJ2-1; D unresolved. The germline V gene encodes CDR1 SGHNT and CDR2 YENEEA. This CDR3 has 12 amino acids. V shed 1 base and J shed 10 bases, with 8 bases lying between them. Here the CDR3 DNA reads TGTGCCAGCAGCTTAGTAGAATACGAGCAGTTCTTC. Translated, it gives CASSLVEYEQFF.